The 20 T cell receptor beta chains given below trace back to one sample, sequenced in a study of T cell responses to AZD1222 COVID-19 vaccine. The data were produced by immunoSEQ multiplex PCR, yet TCRdb's version contains in-frame clones alone and is incomplete. The table has 100,000 to 150,000 clones, over 80% seen once; the top ten hold 14% to 15%. The source material was peripheral blood, sampled on day 0 of AZD1222 vaccination. These receptors originate from an adult in good health.

The V and J genes are TRBV4-1 and TRBJ1-1, with 8 bases lining up with TRBD1. CDR1 MGHRA and CDR2 YSYEKL come from the germline V gene. Germline trimming cut 0 bases from V and 1 base from J; bases unmatched to any gene: 1. The CDR3 extends over 15 amino acids. The CDR3 region has the DNA TGCGCCAGCAGCCAAGATGGACAGGGGAACACTGAAGCTTTCTTT. Protein sequence: CASSQDGQGNTEAFF.

DNA of the CDR3: TGTGCCAGCACCTCCCTGGGCACGAACACTGAAGCTTTCTTT. Protein product: CASTSLGTNTEAFF. The chain joins TRBV3-1 (or the pseudogene TRBV3-2) to TRBJ1-1, with unresolved D. V was cut by 7 bases and J by 1 base, with 13 bases left in between. There are 14 residues in the CDR3. Germline CDR1 reads LGHDT; CDR2 reads YNNKEL (reference sequence).

The V call is TRBV7-2, the J call TRBJ1-2; 9 bases match TRBD1. CDR1 and CDR2 (germline): SGHTA, FQGNSA. Losses at the gene ends were 2 bases for V and 5 bases for J; bases not matched to a gene: 6. The CDR3 runs 15 residues. CDR3 region: CASSLPTGGAYGYTF. In DNA, the CDR3 is TGTGCCAGCAGCTTACCTACAGGGGGCGCTTATGGCTACACCTTC.

The chain carries TRBV6-5 and TRBJ1-2; D is possibly TRBD1 (6 bases). Per germline, CDR1 MNHEY and CDR2 SVGAGI. The CDR3 runs to 13 residues. Deletions cut 6 bases from V and 8 bases from J, with 16 bases between. This CDR3 is CASSTWGASGYTF. Here the CDR3 DNA reads TGTGCCAGCAGCACCTGGGGGGCCTCGGGCTACACCTTC.

The CDR3 here is CASSRDFPVLVGTQYF. CDR3 coding DNA: TGTGCCAGCAGCCGAGACTTCCCCGTCCTAGTGGGTACGCAGTATTTT. J is TRBJ2-3 and V is TRBV7-9; D remains ambiguous. This CDR3 is 16 amino acids long. Germline CDR1 is SEHNR and CDR2 is FQNEAQ (reference sequence). V lost 5 bases and J lost 8, with 23 bases in between.

CDR3 protein: CASSLWLAGEDTQYF. The DNA for the CDR3 is TGTGCCAGCAGTCTCTGGCTAGCGGGAGAAGATACGCAGTATTTT. The rearrangement uses TRBV2 and TRBJ2-3, with 10 positions matching TRBD2. V was pared by 5 bases and J by 5 bases, with 7 bases of the junction left unmatched. Germline V gives CDR1 SNHLY, CDR2 FYNNEI. The CDR3 is 15 amino acids.

The rearrangement links TRBV13 to TRBJ2-3; 9 bases are a match to TRBD2. The CDR3 loop spans 15 amino acids. J was trimmed by 0 bases and V by 4 bases; bases with no gene match: 2. Germline CDR1 and CDR2: PRHDT and FYEKMQ (reference sequence). The CDR3 DNA reads as TGTGCCAGCAGCTCACTAGCGGGTAGCACAGATACGCAGTATTTT. It specifies CASSSLAGSTDTQYF.

The V and J genes are TRBV27 and TRBJ2-7; 7 bases are shared with TRBD1. Germline lookup yields CDR1 MNHEY and CDR2 SMNVEV (reference sequence). The CDR3 extends over 15 amino acids. Trimming took 3 bases from V and 0 from J; bases not matched to a gene: 5. In DNA, the CDR3 is TGTGCCAGCAGTTTGTGGGGACAGCTCTCCTACGAGCAGTACTTC. Translation: CASSLWGQLSYEQYF.

J is TRBJ2-4 and V is TRBV28; D gene unclear. The CDR3 spans 15 residues. Germline CDR1 and CDR2: MDHEN and SYDVKM. V dropped 5 bases and J dropped 7 bases, with 18 bases sitting between them. DNA for the CDR3: TGTGCCAGCAGTCCACCTTACCTAGGTGGGAACATTCAGTACTTC. This translates into CASSPPYLGGNIQYF. Variable domain in full (rest from reference TRBV28 and TRBJ2-4): DVKVTQSSRYLVKRTGEKVFLECVQDMDHENMFWYRQDPGLGLRLIYFSYDVKMKEKGDIPEGYSVSREKKERFSLILESASTNQTSMYLCASSPPYLGGNIQYFGAGTRLSVL.

The J gene is TRBJ1-4, the V gene TRBV6-5; possible D gene TRBD1, 5 bases. CDR3 length equals 12 residues. Trimming removed 8 bases from V and 4 bases from J, with 8 bases in between. The V gene's germline CDR1 is MNHEY and CDR2 SVGAGI. The CDR3 DNA reads as TGTGCCAGCGGGGGTAATAATGAAAAACTGTTTTTT. Its translation is CASGGNNEKLFF.

Only one count was recorded for this clone. This chain joins TRBV19 and TRBJ1-2; maybe TRBD1 (5 bases). This CDR3 is built from 13 residues. Per the germline V gene, CDR1 is LNHDA and CDR2 is SQIVND (reference sequence). The V and J ends lost 6 bases and 5 bases respectively, with 13 bases between them. CDR3 residues: CASREGLLYGYTF. The CDR3 coding sequence is TGTGCCAGTAGAGAGGGACTCCTTTATGGCTACACCTTC.

The V call is TRBV2, the J call TRBJ1-1, with D possibly being TRBD1 (5 bases). This CDR3 has 13 amino acids. The V gene lost 7 bases and the J gene lost 1 base, with 10 bases spanning the gap. CDR1 is SNHLY, CDR2 FYNNEI, per germline. The CDR3: CASTPGENTEAFF. CDR3 DNA: TGTGCCAGCACCCCGGGGGAGAACACTGAAGCTTTCTTT.

The rearrangement uses TRBV7-2 and TRBJ2-3; no definite D call. The CDR3 is 11 residues long. Germline V gene lookup returns CDR1 SGHTA and CDR2 FQGNSA. Trimming removed 2 bases from V and 7 bases from J, with 4 bases in between. Here the CDR3 reads CASSLFNTQYF. The CDR3 bases are TGTGCCAGCAGCTTATTCAATACGCAGTATTTT.

The chain carries TRBV4-3 and TRBJ2-3; 9 positions agree with TRBD1. CDR1 LGHNA and CDR2 YSLEER come from the germline V gene. The junction had 10 bases not matched to a gene; V was cut back by 0 bases and J by 6 bases. The CDR3 extends over 17 amino acids. The CDR3 DNA reads TGCGCCAGCAGCCAAGATTCTATACAGGGGGCGTGGGATACGCAGTATTTT. Protein product: CASSQDSIQGAWDTQYF.

This clone was recorded once. The V and J genes are TRBV30 and TRBJ1-5; D not certain. The CDR3 runs to 13 residues. Trimming left V 1 base short and J 2 bases short, with 6 bases between. Germline assignment: CDR1 GTSNPN and CDR2 SVGIG (reference sequence). CDR3: CAWSDTRNQPQHF. The CDR3 DNA reads as TGTGCCTGGAGTGACACTCGCAATCAGCCCCAGCATTTT.

This chain links TRBV12-3 or TRBV12-4 with TRBJ2-7; D may be TRBD1 or TRBD2 (5 bases each). The CDR3 totals 13 residues. V was trimmed by 6 bases and J by 2 bases, leaving 11 bases between them. In nucleotides, the CDR3 is TGTGCCAGCAGCAGGGACGGTCCCTACGAGCAGTACTTC. It specifies CASSRDGPYEQYF.

This clone was seen a single time. The chain has TRBV6-6 and TRBJ1-1; TRBD1 is a possible D gene (5 bases). This CDR3 comprises 11 residues. V gave up 7 bases and J gave up 6 bases, with 9 bases separating them. CDR1 and CDR2 from the germline V gene are MNHNY and SVGAGI (reference sequence). CDR3 loop: CASNIGAEAFF. The CDR3 DNA reads TGTGCCAGCAACATAGGGGCTGAAGCTTTCTTT.

This sequence joins TRBV5-1 and TRBJ2-2; D is possibly TRBD1 (7 bases). The CDR3 consists of 14 residues. Germline V gives CDR1 SGHRS, CDR2 YFSETQ. Trimming took off 4 bases at V and 7 bases at J, with 14 bases between the two ends. Here the CDR3 reads CASSPGRGVGELFF. The DNA for the CDR3 is TGCGCCAGCAGCCCCGGCAGGGGGGTCGGGGAGCTGTTTTTT.

This chain joins TRBV6-5 and TRBJ2-5; 9 bases agree with TRBD1. The CDR3 loop spans 13 amino acids. V gave up 10 bases and J gave up 5 bases; unmatched junction bases: 8. Germline assignment: CDR1 MNHEY and CDR2 SVGAGI. The CDR3 DNA follows: TGTGCCACCCTACAGGGGGCTTTGGAGACCCAGTACTTC. It codes for CATLQGALETQYF.

This CDR3 is CASRDRGRDEQYF. As DNA, the CDR3 is TGTGCCAGCAGAGACAGGGGGAGGGACGAGCAGTACTTC. The V call is TRBV6-5, the J call TRBJ2-7; 9 nucleotides agree with TRBD1. Germline V lookup: CDR1 MNHEY, CDR2 SVGAGI. The CDR3 has 13 residues. J was trimmed by 5 bases and V by 6 bases; bases with no gene match: 5.